This TCR beta chain is from a study of identical twins. Germline loops: CDR1 LGHDT, CDR2 YNNKEL (reference sequence). This CDR3 is built from 12 residues. Worth noting for this clonotype: The antigen remains undetermined. Mismatch with germline at one junction end may stem from a read error.

There were only healthy Caucasians among the donors. Findings of the study overall: Cord blood's abundant beta clonotypes had fewer insertions, unlike memory repertoires. Invariant MAIT and iNKT cells could partly confound zero-insertion analyses.

TCRdb analysed the 5' RACE reads with MiXCR anew, one entry per CDR3 protein. The table lists about 1.7 million distinct CDR3 sequences, about 31% of them singletons. The rearrangement joins TRBV3-1 to TRBJ2-7; D gene uncertain. This clonotype was obtained from a newborn girl in good health. The source material was cord blood. DNA for the CDR3: TGTGGCAGCAGCCGCTGGGACTACGAGCAGTACTTC. Translated: CGSSRWDYEQYF.